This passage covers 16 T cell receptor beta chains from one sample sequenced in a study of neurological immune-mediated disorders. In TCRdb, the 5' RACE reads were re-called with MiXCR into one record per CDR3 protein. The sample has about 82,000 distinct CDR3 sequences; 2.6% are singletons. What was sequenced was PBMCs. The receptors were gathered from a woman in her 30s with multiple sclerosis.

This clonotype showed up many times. The CDR3 sequence is CASSLSMGRAPYEQYF. The CDR3 DNA reads TGTGCCAGCAGCCTCTCAATGGGGAGGGCCCCCTACGAGCAGTACTTC. The rearrangement joins TRBV7-2 to TRBJ2-7; the match to TRBD2 covers 7 bases. The CDR3 contains 16 residues. Trimming at V came to 5 bases and at J to 2 bases, leaving 12 bases not matched to a gene. Per germline, CDR1 SGHTA and CDR2 FQGNSA. The whole variable domain, remainder taken from reference TRBV7-2 and TRBJ2-7, is GAGVSQSPSNKVTEKGKDVELRCDPISGHTALYWYRQSLGQGLEFLIYFQGNSAPDKSGLPSDRFSAERTGGSVSTLTIQRTQQEDSAVYLCASSLSMGRAPYEQYFGPGTRLTVT.

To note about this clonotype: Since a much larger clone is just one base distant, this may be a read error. The CDR3 nucleotides read TGTGACAGCAGCTTTTACACTGAAGCTTTCTTT. Residues: CDSSFYTEAFF. V usage is TRBV7-2 and J usage is TRBJ1-1, with D unclear. Looked up from germline, CDR1 is SGHTA and CDR2 is FQGNSA. This CDR3 region has 11 residues.

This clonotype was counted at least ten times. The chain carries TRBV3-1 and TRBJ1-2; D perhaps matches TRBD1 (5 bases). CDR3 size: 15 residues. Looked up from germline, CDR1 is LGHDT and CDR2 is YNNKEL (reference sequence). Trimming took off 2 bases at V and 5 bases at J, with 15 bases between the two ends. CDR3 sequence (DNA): TGTGCCAGCAGCCAAACACGGGACGGTTATTATGGCTACACCTTC. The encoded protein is CASSQTRDGYYGYTF.

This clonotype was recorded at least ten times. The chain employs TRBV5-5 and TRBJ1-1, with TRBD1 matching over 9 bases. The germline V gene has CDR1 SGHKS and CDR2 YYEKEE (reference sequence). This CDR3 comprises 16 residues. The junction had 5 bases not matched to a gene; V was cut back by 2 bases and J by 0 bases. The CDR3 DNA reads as TGTGCCAGCAGCTTTTACGGACAGGGGATGAACACTGAAGCTTTCTTT. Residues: CASSFYGQGMNTEAFF.

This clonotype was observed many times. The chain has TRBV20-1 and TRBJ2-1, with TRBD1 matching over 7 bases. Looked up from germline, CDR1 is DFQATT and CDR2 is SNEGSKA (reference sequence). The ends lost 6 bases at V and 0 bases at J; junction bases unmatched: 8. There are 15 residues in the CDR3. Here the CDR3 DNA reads TGCAGTGCCCCAGACAGGGCTAGCTCCTACAATGAGCAGTTCTTC. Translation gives CSAPDRASSYNEQFF.

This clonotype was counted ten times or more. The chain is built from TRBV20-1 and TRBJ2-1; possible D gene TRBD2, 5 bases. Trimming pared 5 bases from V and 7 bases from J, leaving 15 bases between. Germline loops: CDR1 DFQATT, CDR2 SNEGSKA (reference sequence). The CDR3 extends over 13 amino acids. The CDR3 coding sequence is TGCAGTGCTGGTAGTGGAGGCGGGAATGAGCAGTTCTTC. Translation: CSAGSGGGNEQFF.

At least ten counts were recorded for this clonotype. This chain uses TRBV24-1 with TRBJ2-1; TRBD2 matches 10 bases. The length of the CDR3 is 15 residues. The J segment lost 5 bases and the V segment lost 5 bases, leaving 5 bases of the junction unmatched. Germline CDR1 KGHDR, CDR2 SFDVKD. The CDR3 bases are TGTGCCACCAGTGGTATAACTAGCGGGAACAATGAGCAGTTCTTC. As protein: CATSGITSGNNEQFF.

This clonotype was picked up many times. The CDR3 DNA reads TGCAGTGCTAGAGCGGTCTCGATTAAACAGCCCCAGCATTTT. Translation: CSARAVSIKQPQHF. This chain connects TRBV20-1 to TRBJ1-5; unclear D gene. Per germline, CDR1 DFQATT and CDR2 SNEGSKA (reference sequence). The ends were cut back, 1 base at V and 7 bases at J, with 14 bases in the middle. CDR3 length: 14 residues.

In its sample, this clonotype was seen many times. In nucleotides, the CDR3 is TGTGCCACCCAGGATAGTCGTCAGACGGCGGAGACCCAGTACTTC. Residues: CATQDSRQTAETQYF. The V gene is TRBV24-1, the J gene TRBJ2-5, with no clear D. Between the trimmed V and J ends, which lost 9 bases and 5 bases, there was a span of 21 bases. CDR1 KGHDR and CDR2 SFDVKD come from the germline V gene. The CDR3 is 15 residues long.

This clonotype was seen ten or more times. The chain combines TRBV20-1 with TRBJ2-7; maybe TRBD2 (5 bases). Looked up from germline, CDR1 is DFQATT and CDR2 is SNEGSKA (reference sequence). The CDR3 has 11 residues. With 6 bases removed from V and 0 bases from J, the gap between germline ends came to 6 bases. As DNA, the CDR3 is TGCAGTGCAGGGAGCTCCTACGAGCAGTACTTC. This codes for CSAGSSYEQYF.

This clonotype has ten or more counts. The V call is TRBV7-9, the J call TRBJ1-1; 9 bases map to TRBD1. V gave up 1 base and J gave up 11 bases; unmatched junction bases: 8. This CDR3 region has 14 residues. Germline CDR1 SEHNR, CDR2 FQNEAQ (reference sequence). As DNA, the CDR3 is TGTGCCAGCAGCTTAGGTAACAGGGGGCAAGCTGCTTTCTTT. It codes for CASSLGNRGQAAFF.

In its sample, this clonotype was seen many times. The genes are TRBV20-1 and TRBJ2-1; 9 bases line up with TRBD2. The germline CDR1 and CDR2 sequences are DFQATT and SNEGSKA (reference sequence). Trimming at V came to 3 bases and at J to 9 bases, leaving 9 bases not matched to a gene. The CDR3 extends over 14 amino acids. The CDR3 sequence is CSASYPTSGGEQFF. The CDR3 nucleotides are TGCAGTGCTAGTTATCCGACTAGCGGAGGTGAGCAGTTCTTC.

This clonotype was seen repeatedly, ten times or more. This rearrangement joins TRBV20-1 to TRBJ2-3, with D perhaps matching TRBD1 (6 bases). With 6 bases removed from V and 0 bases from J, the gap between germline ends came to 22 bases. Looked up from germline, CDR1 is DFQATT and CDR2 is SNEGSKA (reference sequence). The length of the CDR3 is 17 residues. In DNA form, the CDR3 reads TGCAGTGCCCCACCTCGCACAGGGTCGGGTAGCACAGATACGCAGTATTTT. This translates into CSAPPRTGSGSTDTQYF.

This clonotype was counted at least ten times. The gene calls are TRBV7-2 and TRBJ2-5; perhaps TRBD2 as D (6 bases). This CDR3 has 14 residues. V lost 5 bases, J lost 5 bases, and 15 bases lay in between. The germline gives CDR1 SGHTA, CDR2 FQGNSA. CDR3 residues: CASSPLAGPETQYF. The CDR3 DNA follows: TGTGCCAGCAGCCCACTCGCGGGACCCGAGACCCAGTACTTC.

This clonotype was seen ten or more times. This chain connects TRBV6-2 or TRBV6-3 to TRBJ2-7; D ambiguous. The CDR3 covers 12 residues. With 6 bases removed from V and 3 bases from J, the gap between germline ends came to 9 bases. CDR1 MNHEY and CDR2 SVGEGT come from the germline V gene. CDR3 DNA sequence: TGTGCCAGCAGCGGTAGTAGCTACGAGCAGTACTTC. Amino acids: CASSGSSYEQYF.

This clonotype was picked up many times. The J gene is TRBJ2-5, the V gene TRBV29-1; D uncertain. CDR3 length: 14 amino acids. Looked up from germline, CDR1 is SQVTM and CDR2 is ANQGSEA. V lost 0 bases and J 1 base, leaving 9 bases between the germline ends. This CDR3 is CSVEELGIQETQYF. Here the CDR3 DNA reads TGCAGCGTTGAAGAATTAGGTATCCAAGAGACCCAGTACTTC. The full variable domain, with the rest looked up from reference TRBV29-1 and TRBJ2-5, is SAVISQKPSRDICQRGTSLTIQCQVDSQVTMMFWYRQQPGQSLTLIATANQGSEATYESGFVIDKFPISRPNLTFSTLTVSNMSPEDSSIYLCSVEELGIQETQYFGPGTRLLVL.